These 29 T cell receptor beta chains were all obtained from the same sample, sequenced in a study of T-cell memory formation after mild COVID-19. TCRdb re-called the 5' RACE reads through MiXCR, storing one row per CDR3 protein. The profile shows roughly 190,000 distinct CDR3 sequences, approximately 20% of them singletons. Sequencing was performed on PBMCs or a T cell subset sorted from them (not recorded which). These receptors were obtained from an adult woman who had mild COVID-19 (a few samples of this study predate the infection). Cell type and time point are not known.

The rearrangement joins TRBV3-1 to TRBJ2-7; TRBD2 matches at 8 bases. The CDR3 runs to 15 residues. After removal of 3 bases from V and 3 bases from J, the junction contained 7 bases not matched to a gene. Germline V gene data show CDR1 as LGHDT and CDR2 as YNNKEL (reference sequence). The CDR3 DNA follows: TGTGCCAGCAGCCAGTCAGCGGGGGCGGTCTACGAGCAGTACTTC. Its protein product is CASSQSAGAVYEQYF.

The table lists this clonotype with a few counts. The rearrangement links TRBV27 to TRBJ2-3, with D uncertain. The CDR3 contains 15 residues. The V gene's germline CDR1 is MNHEY and CDR2 SMNVEV (reference sequence). V was clipped by 2 bases and J by 1 base, with 10 bases between them. The CDR3 loop is CASSLGPAGTDTQYF. In nucleotides, the CDR3 is TGTGCCAGCAGTTTAGGACCGGCGGGCACAGATACGCAGTATTTT.

This clonotype was counted between two and nine times. The chain links TRBV14 to TRBJ2-7; TRBD2 is a possible D gene (6 bases). CDR3 length equals 17 residues. V lost 1 base and J lost 2, with 18 bases in between. Germline CDR1 is SGHDN and CDR2 is FVKESK. The CDR3 nucleotides read TGTGCCAGCAGCCAAGGTCTTCTCGGGAGTGGGGCCTACGAGCAGTACTTC. This sequence encodes CASSQGLLGSGAYEQYF.

The CDR3, as DNA: TGTGCCACCAGTGATTTGAAGGGAAGGAACACCGGGGAGCTGTTTTTT. Protein: CATSDLKGRNTGELFF. The J gene is TRBJ2-2, the V gene TRBV24-1; D unclear. The CDR3 spans 16 residues. Germline CDR1 reads KGHDR; CDR2 reads SFDVKD. V dropped 0 bases and J dropped 1 base, with 8 bases sitting between them.

This clonotype was seen ten or more times. The CDR3 is CATTPGQQYGYTF. The CDR3 bases are TGTGCCACCACCCCCGGCCAACAGTATGGCTACACCTTC. The rearrangement uses TRBV12-3 or TRBV12-4 and TRBJ1-2; D remains unclear. Deletions cut 10 bases from V and 5 bases from J, with 17 bases between. This CDR3 has 13 amino acids.

In its sample, this clonotype was seen a few times. The gene calls are TRBV20-1 and TRBJ2-3, with 8 bases matching TRBD2. The trim removed 0 bases at V and 2 bases at J, leaving 7 bases unmatched. Germline assignment: CDR1 DFQATT and CDR2 SNEGSKA (reference sequence). CDR3 length: 16 amino acids. The CDR3 region is CSARDSRGGFTDTQYF. Here the CDR3 DNA reads TGCAGTGCTAGAGATTCCCGGGGGGGATTCACAGATACGCAGTATTTT.

The CDR3 sequence: CASSLVVLVRSGYTF. In nucleotides, the CDR3 is TGTGCCAGCAGCTTGGTGGTTCTCGTGAGGAGTGGCTACACCTTC. The V call is TRBV5-5, the J call TRBJ1-2; D gene uncertain. The CDR3 sequence is 15 residues long. The germline V gene encodes CDR1 SGHKS and CDR2 YYEKEE (reference sequence). Trimming took 0 bases from V and 7 from J, leaving 16 bases between them. Using reference TRBV5-5 and TRBJ1-2 for the parts outside the CDR3, the full variable domain is DAGVTQSPTHLIKTRGQQVTLRCSPISGHKSVSWYQQVLGQGPQFIFQYYEKEERGRGNFPDRFSARQFPNYSSELNVNALLLGDSALYLCASSLVVLVRSGYTFGSGTRLTVV.

This clonotype was picked up many times. The V gene is TRBV5-1, the J gene TRBJ1-1; D is ambiguous. V lost 3 bases to trimming and J lost 0 bases, with 9 bases between them. The CDR3 totals 14 residues. CDR1 is SGHRS, CDR2 YFSETQ, per germline. The CDR3 DNA reads as TGCGCCAGCAGCTCGGACGGATTGAACACTGAAGCTTTCTTT. It is translated as CASSSDGLNTEAFF.

This chain links TRBV3-1 with TRBJ2-7; D might be TRBD1 (6 bases). The V gene's germline CDR1 is LGHDT and CDR2 YNNKEL (reference sequence). The V and J ends lost 1 base and 1 base respectively, with 14 bases between them. The CDR3 is 16 residues long. The CDR3 coding sequence is TGTGCCAGCAGCCAAGCCGGGACACGGGAATCCTACGAGCAGTACTTC. The encoded protein is CASSQAGTRESYEQYF.

This clonotype occurred a few times. V and J are TRBV29-1 and TRBJ1-1; 9 bases fit TRBD1. This CDR3 spans 13 amino acids. Per germline, CDR1 SQVTM and CDR2 ANQGSEA. The trim removed 5 bases at V and 3 bases at J, leaving 4 bases unmatched. Here the CDR3 DNA reads TGCAGCGTTTCGACAGGGGGGCACACTGAAGCTTTCTTT. This sequence encodes CSVSTGGHTEAFF. Drawing the rest from reference TRBV29-1 and TRBJ1-1, the complete variable domain is SAVISQKPSRDICQRGTSLTIQCQVDSQVTMMFWYRQQPGQSLTLIATANQGSEATYESGFVIDKFPISRPNLTFSTLTVSNMSPEDSSIYLCSVSTGGHTEAFFGQGTRLTVV.

This clonotype was seen only a few times. The CDR3 loop reads CASSFHSAGRYF. The CDR3 DNA follows: TGTGCCAGCAGTTTCCATTCTGCTGGTCGGTACTTC. The rearrangement joins TRBV12-3 or TRBV12-4 to TRBJ2-7; D is unresolved. The CDR3 totals 12 residues. Trimming cost V 3 bases and J 12 bases, with 15 bases left between them.

This sequence joins TRBV5-5 and TRBJ2-1; 8 nucleotides line up with TRBD1. Germline V gives CDR1 SGHKS, CDR2 YYEKEE (reference sequence). This CDR3 contains 13 residues. Trimming took 2 bases from V and 7 from J; bases not matched to a gene: 2. Written as DNA, the CDR3 is TGTGCCAGCAGCTTTGACAGGGGTAATGAGCAGTTCTTC. As protein: CASSFDRGNEQFF.

This clonotype was counted a few times. The J gene is TRBJ1-4, the V gene TRBV7-6; tentative D call: TRBD1 (5 bases). Germline V gene sequence: CDR1 SGHVS, CDR2 FNYEAQ. Trimming took off 5 bases at V and 8 bases at J, with 12 bases between the two ends. This CDR3 has 13 amino acids. CDR3: CASSPSEGEKLFF. The CDR3 DNA sequence: TGTGCCAGCAGCCCTAGCGAGGGGGAAAAACTGTTTTTT.

This clonotype was recorded many times. The chain couples TRBV9 to TRBJ1-1, with TRBD1 matching over 7 bases. The germline V gene encodes CDR1 SGDLS and CDR2 YYNGEE. J gave up 6 bases and V 5 bases, and 7 bases lay outside the gene matches. The CDR3 consists of 13 residues. The CDR3: CASRGDRVAEAFF. The DNA for the CDR3 is TGTGCCAGCAGGGGAGACAGGGTAGCTGAAGCTTTCTTT.

This clonotype was picked up a small number of times. The J gene is TRBJ1-5, the V gene TRBV29-1; possible D gene TRBD1, 5 bases. V was trimmed by 5 bases and J by 2 bases, leaving 16 bases between them. This CDR3 contains 15 residues. Germline CDR1 and CDR2: SQVTM and ANQGSEA. CDR3 bases: TGCAGCGTTACAAAGGGGCAGGGACGCAATCAGCCCCAGCATTTT. This gives the protein CSVTKGQGRNQPQHF. Together with reference TRBV29-1 and TRBJ1-5, the CDR3 gives the full variable domain: SAVISQKPSRDICQRGTSLTIQCQVDSQVTMMFWYRQQPGQSLTLIATANQGSEATYESGFVIDKFPISRPNLTFSTLTVSNMSPEDSSIYLCSVTKGQGRNQPQHFGDGTRLSIL.

The chain links TRBV7-2 to TRBJ2-1; D call uncertain. Germline assignment: CDR1 SGHTA and CDR2 FQGNSA. V lost 4 bases and J 0 bases, leaving 10 bases between the germline ends. The CDR3 covers 15 residues. CDR3 DNA: TGTGCCAGCAGCTCTAGTTCTAGCTCCTACAATGAGCAGTTCTTC. Translated, it gives CASSSSSSSYNEQFF.

The chain links TRBV15 to TRBJ1-6; TRBD1 aligns across 10 bases. After removal of 3 bases from V and 9 bases from J, the junction contained 8 bases not matched to a gene. Germline V gene lookup returns CDR1 LNHNV and CDR2 YYDKDF (reference sequence). The CDR3 totals 16 residues. CDR3 residues: CATSSLRDRGTSPLHF. CDR3 DNA sequence: TGTGCCACCAGCAGTCTCCGGGACAGGGGAACTTCACCCCTCCACTTT.

This clonotype appeared a few times. V usage is TRBV11-3 and J usage is TRBJ1-3; D not certain. The germline V gene has CDR1 SGHNT and CDR2 YENEEA. The length of the CDR3 is 14 residues. Trimming left V 3 bases short and J 2 bases short, with 8 bases between. CDR3 DNA: TGTGCCAGCAGCTTTGGGAGGCCTGGAAACACCATATATTTT. Protein sequence: CASSFGRPGNTIYF. Filled out from reference TRBV11-3 and TRBJ1-3, the complete variable domain reads EAGVVQSPRYKIIEKKQPVAFWCNPISGHNTLYWYLQNLGQGPELLIRYENEEAVDDSQLPKDRFSAERLKGVDSTLKIQPAELGDSAVYLCASSFGRPGNTIYFGEGSWLTVV.

The genes are TRBV12-3 or TRBV12-4 and TRBJ2-3; 7 positions match TRBD2. V shed 7 bases, J shed 2 bases, and the junction held 9 bases outside the gene matches. This CDR3 is 15 amino acids long. The CDR3 sequence: CASIRGGGVTDTQYF. The CDR3 nucleotides read TGTGCCAGCATCAGAGGCGGGGGAGTCACAGATACGCAGTATTTT.

The chain joins TRBV29-1 to TRBJ2-7; D gene ambiguous. Looked up from germline, CDR1 is SQVTM and CDR2 is ANQGSEA. The CDR3 spans 11 residues. The V end lost 2 bases, the J end lost 4 bases, and 6 bases lay between the germline ends. In nucleotides, the CDR3 is TGCAGCGTTGAAAACGGGTACGAGCAGTACTTC. It is translated as CSVENGYEQYF.

This clonotype was detected ten times or more. This sequence joins TRBV4-3 and TRBJ1-6, with D tentatively TRBD1 (6 bases). The germline V gene has CDR1 LGHNA and CDR2 YSLEER. V was pared by 0 bases and J by 9 bases, with 12 bases between. The CDR3 contains 15 residues. Written as DNA, the CDR3 is TGCGCCAGCAGCCAAGAATGGGGGGCCACTTCACCCCTCCACTTT. Translation gives CASSQEWGATSPLHF.

This clonotype occurred a few times. The chain couples TRBV19 to TRBJ1-5; D call uncertain. Trimming left V 1 base short and J 1 base short, with 8 bases between. Germline loops: CDR1 LNHDA, CDR2 SQIVND (reference sequence). CDR3 size: 15 residues. Here the CDR3 reads CASSIVQDSNQPQHF. CDR3 sequence (DNA): TGTGCCAGTAGTATAGTTCAAGACAGCAATCAGCCCCAGCATTTT. The complete variable domain, with remaining parts taken from reference TRBV19 and TRBJ1-5, reads DGGITQSPKYLFRKEGQNVTLSCEQNLNHDAMYWYRQDPGQGLRLIYYSQIVNDFQKGDIAEGYSVSREKKESFPLTVTSAQKNPTAFYLCASSIVQDSNQPQHFGDGTRLSIL.

The rearrangement uses TRBV7-9 and TRBJ2-3; D is unclear. Trimming stripped 1 base from V and 0 bases from J, with 8 bases between. CDR1 and CDR2 from the germline V gene are SEHNR and FQNEAQ (reference sequence). The CDR3 loop spans 15 amino acids. CDR3 nucleotide sequence: TGTGCCAGCAGCTTAGGCAGCCTTAGCACAGATACGCAGTATTTT. Residues: CASSLGSLSTDTQYF.

The chain employs TRBV27 and TRBJ1-2, with D perhaps matching TRBD1 (5 bases). V was shortened by 4 bases and J by 5 bases, with 23 bases between the two germline ends. Per germline, CDR1 MNHEY and CDR2 SMNVEV (reference sequence). The CDR3 consists of 17 residues. The CDR3: CASSYAGRQSSGYGYTF. CDR3 DNA: TGTGCCAGCAGTTACGCGGGACGCCAGTCCTCGGGGTATGGCTACACCTTC.

The genes are TRBV2 and TRBJ1-1; maybe TRBD1 (5 bases). The CDR3 covers 13 residues. The V and J ends lost 6 bases and 4 bases respectively, with 12 bases between them. Germline-derived CDR1 and CDR2 are SNHLY and FYNNEI. This chain's CDR3 is CASRGLPGTEAFF. In DNA, the CDR3 is TGTGCCAGCAGGGGACTCCCGGGCACTGAAGCTTTCTTT. The full variable domain, its missing parts supplied by reference TRBV2 and TRBJ1-1, is EPEVTQTPSHQVTQMGQEVILRCVPISNHLYFYWYRQILGQKVEFLVSFYNNEISEKSEIFDDQFSVERPDGSNFTLKIRSTKLEDSAMYFCASRGLPGTEAFFGQGTRLTVV.

This clonotype turned up a few times. The chain recombines TRBV6-5 with TRBJ2-5; D gene unclear. The length of the CDR3 is 14 residues. V gave up 2 bases and J gave up 5 bases, with 12 bases separating them. In germline, CDR1 is MNHEY, CDR2 SVGAGI. As DNA, the CDR3 is TGTGCCAGCAGTTACAGGAGTGGGTCGGAGACCCAGTACTTC. This sequence encodes CASSYRSGSETQYF.

This clonotype was recorded a few times. The rearrangement uses TRBV12-3 or TRBV12-4 and TRBJ2-1, with D possibly being TRBD2 (6 bases). The CDR3 contains 12 residues. The V gene lost 5 bases and the J gene lost 9 bases, with 11 bases spanning the gap. The CDR3 DNA reads TGTGCCAGCAGTAGGGGAGGCGGTGAGCAGTTCTTC. Translating gives CASSRGGGEQFF.

This clonotype has a handful of counts. The rearrangement uses TRBV9 and TRBJ2-5; possibly TRBD1 or TRBD2 for D (5 bases each). V gave up 3 bases and J gave up 5 bases, with 17 bases separating them. Germline assignment: CDR1 SGDLS and CDR2 YYNGEE. The CDR3 is made up of 15 amino acids. CDR3 nucleotide sequence: TGTGCCAGCAGCGCCCAACCTCAGGGACGCGAGACCCAGTACTTC. It translates to CASSAQPQGRETQYF.

This clonotype was recorded a few times. J is TRBJ1-2 and V is TRBV3-1; no clear D. Between the trimmed V and J ends, which lost 0 bases and 8 bases, there was a span of 10 bases. The CDR3 contains 13 residues. From germline, CDR1 is LGHDT and CDR2 YNNKEL (reference sequence). In nucleotides, the CDR3 is TGTGCCAGCAGCCAAGACAGACAAGGCGGCTACACCTTC. This gives the protein CASSQDRQGGYTF.